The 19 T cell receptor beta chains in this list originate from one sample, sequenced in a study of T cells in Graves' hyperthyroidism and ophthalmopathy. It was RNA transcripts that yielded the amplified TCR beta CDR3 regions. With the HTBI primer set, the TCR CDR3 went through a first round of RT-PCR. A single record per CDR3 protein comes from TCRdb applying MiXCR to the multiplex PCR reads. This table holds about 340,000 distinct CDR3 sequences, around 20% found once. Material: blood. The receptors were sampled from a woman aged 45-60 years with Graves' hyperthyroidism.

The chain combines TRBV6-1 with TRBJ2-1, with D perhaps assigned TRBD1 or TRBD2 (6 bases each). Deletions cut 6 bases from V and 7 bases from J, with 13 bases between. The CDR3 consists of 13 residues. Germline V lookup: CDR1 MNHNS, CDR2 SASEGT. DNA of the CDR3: TGTGCCAGCAGCCAAAGGGGGACTAATGAGCAGTTCTTC. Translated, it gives CASSQRGTNEQFF.

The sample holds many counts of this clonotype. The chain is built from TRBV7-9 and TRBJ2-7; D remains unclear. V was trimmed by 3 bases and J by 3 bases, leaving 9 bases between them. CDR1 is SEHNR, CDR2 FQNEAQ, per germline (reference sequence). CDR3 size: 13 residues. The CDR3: CASSFAENYEQYF. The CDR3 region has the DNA TGTGCCAGCAGCTTTGCGGAGAACTACGAGCAGTACTTC.

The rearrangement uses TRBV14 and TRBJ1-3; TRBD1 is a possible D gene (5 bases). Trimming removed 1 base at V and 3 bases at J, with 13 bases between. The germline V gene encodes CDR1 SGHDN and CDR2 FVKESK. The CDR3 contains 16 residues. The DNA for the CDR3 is TGTGCCAGCAGCCAAGTTCCTCGCAGGGATGGAAACACCATATATTTT. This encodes CASSQVPRRDGNTIYF.

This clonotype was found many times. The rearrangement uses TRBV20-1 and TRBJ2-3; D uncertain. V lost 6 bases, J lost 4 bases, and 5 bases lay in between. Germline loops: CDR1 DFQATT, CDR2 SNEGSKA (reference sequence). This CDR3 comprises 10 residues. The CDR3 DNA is TGCAGTGCAAAGGCAGATACGCAGTATTTT. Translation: CSAKADTQYF.

The DNA for the CDR3 is TGTGCCAGCAGCTTAGTTCGGGGGGCGTACGAGACCCAGTACTTC. Protein sequence: CASSLVRGAYETQYF. V usage is TRBV7-2 and J usage is TRBJ2-5; a possible D gene is TRBD2 (7 bases). The CDR3 is made up of 15 amino acids. Trimming took 1 base from V and 5 from J, leaving 14 bases between them. CDR1 is SGHTA, CDR2 FQGNSA, per germline.

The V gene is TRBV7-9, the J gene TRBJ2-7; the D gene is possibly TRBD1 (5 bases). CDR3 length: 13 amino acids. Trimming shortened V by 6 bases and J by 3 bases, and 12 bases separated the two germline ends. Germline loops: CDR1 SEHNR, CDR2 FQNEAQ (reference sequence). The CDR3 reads CASRAAGYYEQYF. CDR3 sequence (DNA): TGTGCCAGCAGGGCGGCAGGGTACTACGAGCAGTACTTC.

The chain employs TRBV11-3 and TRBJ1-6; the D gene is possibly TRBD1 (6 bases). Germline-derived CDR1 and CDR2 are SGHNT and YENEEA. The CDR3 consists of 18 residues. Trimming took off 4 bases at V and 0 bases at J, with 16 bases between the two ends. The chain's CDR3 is CASSSFDRWSSYNSPLHF. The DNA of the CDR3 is TGTGCCAGCAGCTCCTTCGACAGGTGGAGCTCCTATAATTCACCCCTCCACTTT.

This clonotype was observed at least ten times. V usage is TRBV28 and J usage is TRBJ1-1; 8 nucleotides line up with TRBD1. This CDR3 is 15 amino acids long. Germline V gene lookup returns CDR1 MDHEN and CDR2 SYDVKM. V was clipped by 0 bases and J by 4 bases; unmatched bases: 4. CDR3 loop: CASSLWGTGGTEAFF. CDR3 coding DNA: TGTGCCAGCAGTTTATGGGGAACAGGGGGCACTGAAGCTTTCTTT.

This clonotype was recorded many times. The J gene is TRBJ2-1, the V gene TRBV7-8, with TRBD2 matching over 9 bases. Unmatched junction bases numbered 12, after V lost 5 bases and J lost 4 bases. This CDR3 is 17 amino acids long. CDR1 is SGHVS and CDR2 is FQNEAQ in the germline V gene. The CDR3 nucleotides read TGTGCCAGCAGCCCCCCTTCGACGACTAGCGGATACAATGAGCAGTTCTTC. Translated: CASSPPSTTSGYNEQFF.

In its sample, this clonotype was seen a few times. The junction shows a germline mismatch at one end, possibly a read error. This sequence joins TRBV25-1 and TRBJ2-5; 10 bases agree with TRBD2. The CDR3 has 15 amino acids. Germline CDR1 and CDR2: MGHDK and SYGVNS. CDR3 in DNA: TGTGCCAGCAGTGCGTTTAGCGGGAGGACAGAGACCCAATACTTC. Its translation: CASSAFSGRTETQYF.

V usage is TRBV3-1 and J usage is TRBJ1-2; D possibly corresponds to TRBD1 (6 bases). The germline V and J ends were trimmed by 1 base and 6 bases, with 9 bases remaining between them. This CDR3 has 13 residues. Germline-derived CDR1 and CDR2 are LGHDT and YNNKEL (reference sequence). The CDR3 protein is CASSQGQVNGYTF. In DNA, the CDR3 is TGTGCCAGCAGCCAAGGACAGGTTAATGGCTACACCTTC.

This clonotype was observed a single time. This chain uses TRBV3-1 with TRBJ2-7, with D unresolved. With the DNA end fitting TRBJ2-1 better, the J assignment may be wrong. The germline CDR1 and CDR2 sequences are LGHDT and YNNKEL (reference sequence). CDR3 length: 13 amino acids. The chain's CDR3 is CASSQARKNEQFF. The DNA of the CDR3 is TGTGCCAGCAGCCAAGCTCGTAAGAACGAGCAGTTCTTC.

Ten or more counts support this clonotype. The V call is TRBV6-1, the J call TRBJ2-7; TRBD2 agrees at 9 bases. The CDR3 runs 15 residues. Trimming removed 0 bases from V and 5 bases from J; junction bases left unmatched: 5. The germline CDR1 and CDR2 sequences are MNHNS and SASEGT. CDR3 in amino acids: CASSEAKSGRNEQYF. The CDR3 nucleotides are TGTGCCAGCAGTGAAGCAAAGAGCGGGAGGAACGAGCAGTACTTC.

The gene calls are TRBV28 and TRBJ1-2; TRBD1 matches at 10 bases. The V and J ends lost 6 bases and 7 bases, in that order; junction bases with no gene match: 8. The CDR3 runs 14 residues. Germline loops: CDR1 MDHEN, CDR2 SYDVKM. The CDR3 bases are TGTGCCAGCAGAAGGGGACAGGGGTTTAGTGGCTACACCTTC. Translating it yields CASRRGQGFSGYTF.

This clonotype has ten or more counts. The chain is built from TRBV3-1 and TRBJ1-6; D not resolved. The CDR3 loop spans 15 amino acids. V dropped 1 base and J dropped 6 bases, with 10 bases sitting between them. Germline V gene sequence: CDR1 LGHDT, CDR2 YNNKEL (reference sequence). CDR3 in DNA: TGTGCCAGCAGCCAAGGGCAGAACGGTAATTCACCCCTCCACTTT. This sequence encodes CASSQGQNGNSPLHF.

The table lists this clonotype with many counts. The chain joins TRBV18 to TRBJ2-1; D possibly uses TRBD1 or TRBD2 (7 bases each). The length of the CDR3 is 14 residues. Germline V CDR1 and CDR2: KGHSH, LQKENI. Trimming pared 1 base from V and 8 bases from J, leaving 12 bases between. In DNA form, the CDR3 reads TGTGCCAGCTCACCACAACAGGGGAGGGATGAGCAGTTCTTC. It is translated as CASSPQQGRDEQFF.

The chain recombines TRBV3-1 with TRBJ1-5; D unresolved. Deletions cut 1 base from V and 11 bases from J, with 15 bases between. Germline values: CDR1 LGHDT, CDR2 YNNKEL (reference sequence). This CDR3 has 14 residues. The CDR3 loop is CASSQGAASWAQHF. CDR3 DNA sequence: TGTGCCAGCAGCCAAGGGGCAGCTTCCTGGGCCCAGCATTTT.

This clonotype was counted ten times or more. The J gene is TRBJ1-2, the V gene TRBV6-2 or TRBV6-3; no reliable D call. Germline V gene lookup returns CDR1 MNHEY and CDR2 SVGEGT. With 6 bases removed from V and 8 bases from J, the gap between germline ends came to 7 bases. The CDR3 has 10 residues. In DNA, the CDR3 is TGTGCCAGCAGCTCTCAAGGCTACACCTTC. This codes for CASSSQGYTF.

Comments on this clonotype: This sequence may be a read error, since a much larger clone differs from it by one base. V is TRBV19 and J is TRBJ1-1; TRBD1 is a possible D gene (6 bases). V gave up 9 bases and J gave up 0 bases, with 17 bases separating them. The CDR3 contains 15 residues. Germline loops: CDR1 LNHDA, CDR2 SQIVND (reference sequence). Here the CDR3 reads CASIQGLPLNTEAFF. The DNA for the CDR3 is TGTGCCAGCATACAGGGTCTTCCTTTGAACACTGAAGCTTTCTTT. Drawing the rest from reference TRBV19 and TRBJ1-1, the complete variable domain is DGGITQSPKYLFRKEGQNVTLSCEQNLNHDAMYWYRQDPGQGLRLIYYSQIVNDFQKGDIAEGYSVSREKKESFPLTVTSAQKNPTAFYLCASIQGLPLNTEAFFGQGTRLTVV.